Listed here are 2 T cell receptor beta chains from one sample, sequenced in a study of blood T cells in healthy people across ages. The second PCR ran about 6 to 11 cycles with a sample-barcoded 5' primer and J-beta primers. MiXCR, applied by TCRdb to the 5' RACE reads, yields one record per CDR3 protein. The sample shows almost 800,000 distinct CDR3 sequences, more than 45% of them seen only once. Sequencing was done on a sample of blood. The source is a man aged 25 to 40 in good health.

The CDR3 nucleotides are TGCAGTGCTAACCACTACAGGGCTTCTTATGAAAAACTGTTTTTT. As protein: CSANHYRASYEKLFF. This chain joins TRBV20-1 and TRBJ1-4, with a possible D match to TRBD1 (6 bases). V lost 4 bases and J 6 bases, leaving 18 bases between the germline ends. Germline-derived CDR1 and CDR2 are DFQATT and SNEGSKA (reference sequence). The CDR3 sequence is 15 residues long.

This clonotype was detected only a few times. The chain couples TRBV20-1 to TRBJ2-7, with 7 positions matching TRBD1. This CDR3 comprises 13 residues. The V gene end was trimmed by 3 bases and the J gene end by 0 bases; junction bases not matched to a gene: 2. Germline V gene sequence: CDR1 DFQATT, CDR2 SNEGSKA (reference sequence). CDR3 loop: CSARGTVSYEQYF. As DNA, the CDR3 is TGCAGTGCTAGGGGGACAGTCTCCTACGAGCAGTACTTC.